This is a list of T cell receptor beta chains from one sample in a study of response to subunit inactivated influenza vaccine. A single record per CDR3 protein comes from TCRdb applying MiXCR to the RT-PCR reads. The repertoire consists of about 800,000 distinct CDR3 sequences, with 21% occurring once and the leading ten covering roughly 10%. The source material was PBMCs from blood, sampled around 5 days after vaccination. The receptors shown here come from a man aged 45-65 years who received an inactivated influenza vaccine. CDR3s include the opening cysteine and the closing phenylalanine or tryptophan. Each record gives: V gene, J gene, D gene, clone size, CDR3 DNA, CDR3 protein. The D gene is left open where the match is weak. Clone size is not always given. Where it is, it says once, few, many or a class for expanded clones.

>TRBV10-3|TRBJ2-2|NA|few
TGTGCCATCAGCTTCGAGAACACCGGGGAGCTGTTTTTT
CAISFENTGELFF
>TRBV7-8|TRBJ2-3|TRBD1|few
TGTGCCAGCAGCGTCATGCAGGGGGCTGTGACAGATACGCAGTATTTT
CASSVMQGAVTDTQYF
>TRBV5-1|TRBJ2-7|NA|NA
TGCGCCAGCAGCTTGGCCGTTGGACAGCTATTCTCCTACGAGCAGTACTTC
CASSLAVGQLFSYEQYF
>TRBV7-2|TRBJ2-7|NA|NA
TGTGCCAGCAGCTTAGAGGCCGCCCCTCCGGGCGAGCAGTACTTC
CASSLEAAPPGEQYF
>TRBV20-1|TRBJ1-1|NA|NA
TGCAGTGCCGAAGACAGGACTGAAGCTTTCTTT
CSAEDRTEAFF
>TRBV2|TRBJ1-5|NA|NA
TGTGCCAGCAGTTATGACGGGGGTTACGGCAATCAGCCCCAGCATTTT
CASSYDGGYGNQPQHF
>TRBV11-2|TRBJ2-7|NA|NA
TGTGCCAGCAACCCTCCGGGAGCGATCGGATCAGAGCAGTACTTC
CASNPPGAIGSEQYF
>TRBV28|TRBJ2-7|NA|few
TGTGCCAGCACCTCAGTTTCCGGAGGGGCCTGGGAGCAGTACTTC
CASTSVSGGAWEQYF
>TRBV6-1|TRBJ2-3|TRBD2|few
TGTGCCAGCAGTCGCTGGGGGGGGATCACAGATACGCAGTATTTT
CASSRWGGITDTQYF
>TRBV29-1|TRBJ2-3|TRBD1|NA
TGCAGCGCCAAAGCCGGGACAGGACACGATACGCAGTATTTT
CSAKAGTGHDTQYF
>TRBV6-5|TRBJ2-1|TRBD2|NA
TGTGCCAGCAGTTACGATAAGAGACTAGCGGATTACAATGAGCAGTTCTTC
CASSYDKRLADYNEQFF
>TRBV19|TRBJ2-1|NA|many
TGTGCCAGTAGTTCTGAAGGACAGACAGTCTACAATGAGCAGTTCTTC
CASSSEGQTVYNEQFF
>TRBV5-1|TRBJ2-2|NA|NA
TGCGCCAGCAGCATGGCGAGTACCGGGGAGCTGTTTTTT
CASSMASTGELFF
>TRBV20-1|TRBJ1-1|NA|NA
TGCAGTGCTATCCCCGTCGCAGGGATCACTGAAGCTTTCTTT
CSAIPVAGITEAFF
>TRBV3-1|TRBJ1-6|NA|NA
TGTGCCAGCAGGACTGGAGGAAGCCTCTCGGGTTCACCCCTCCACTTT
CASRTGGSLSGSPLHF
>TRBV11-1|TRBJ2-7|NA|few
TGTGCCAGCAGTTTCGGGACAAACGAGCAGTACTTC
CASSFGTNEQYF
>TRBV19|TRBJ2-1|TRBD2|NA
TGTGCCAGTAGTACCGCGGGACTAGCGGGAAAAGTCAATGAGCAGTTCTTC
CASSTAGLAGKVNEQFF
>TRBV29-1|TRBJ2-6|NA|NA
TGCAGCGTGGGAGGACAGGATGGGGCCAACGTCCTGACTTTC
CSVGGQDGANVLTF
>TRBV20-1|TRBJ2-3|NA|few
TGCAGTGCCCCGACGGGCAGTCGCACAGATACGCAGTATTTT
CSAPTGSRTDTQYF
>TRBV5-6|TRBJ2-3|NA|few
TGTGCCAGCAGCTTGGGATCCCTCACAGATACGCAGTATTTT
CASSLGSLTDTQYF